The 19 T cell receptor beta chains given below trace back to one sample, sequenced in a study of beta chain features in type 1 diabetes. Study-wide results and caveats: Shortening that was moderate but significant affected the TCRB CDR3s of Type 1 diabetes patients in all four CD4+ subsets.

cDNA synthesis used the whole RNA isolate, giving expressed TCRB sequences. Sequenced by immunoSEQ multiplex PCR; TCRdb stores in-frame clones only, minus some. The repertoire includes some 660,000 clones, around 15% of them detected once, and just under 0.04% sits in the top ten. Their cognate antigens are unknown. The material sequenced was naive CD4+ T cells from blood. The receptors were gathered from a man between 18 and 29 years old with type 1 diabetes.

This clone has only a few counts. CDR3 nucleotides: TGCGCCAGCAGCTTGGATAGGGATGAGCAGTTCTTC. Encoded protein: CASSLDRDEQFF. V usage is TRBV5-1 and J usage is TRBJ2-1, with D hard to call. Germline assignment: CDR1 SGHRS and CDR2 YFSETQ. Trimming stripped 0 bases from V and 8 bases from J, with 6 bases between. The CDR3 spans 12 residues.

This clone showed up just a few times. The rearrangement uses TRBV7-9 and TRBJ2-1; D ambiguous. Germline V gene sequence: CDR1 SEHNR, CDR2 FQNEAQ (reference sequence). Trimming pared 5 bases from V and 4 bases from J, leaving 9 bases between. The CDR3 contains 13 residues. The chain's CDR3 is CASSENRYNEQFF. In DNA form, the CDR3 reads TGTGCCAGCAGCGAAAACAGATACAATGAGCAGTTCTTC.

This clone was seen a few times. The gene calls are TRBV25-1 and TRBJ1-1, with a possible D match to TRBD1 (5 bases). The CDR3 is made up of 13 amino acids. Per the germline V gene, CDR1 is MGHDK and CDR2 is SYGVNS. Trimming took 3 bases from V and 6 from J, leaving 11 bases between them. The DNA of the CDR3 is TGTGCCAGCAGTGAGCTGACAGTTCCTGAAGCTTTCTTT. Protein: CASSELTVPEAFF.

There are a few counts of this clone. The chain is built from TRBV10-3 and TRBJ2-1; D gene unclear. The ends were cut back, 3 bases at V and 5 bases at J, with 2 bases in the middle. This CDR3 is 11 amino acids long. Germline values: CDR1 ENHRY, CDR2 SYGVKD. The CDR3 DNA reads TGTGCCATCAGTGAAAACAATGAGCAGTTCTTC. This codes for CAISENNEQFF.

This clone has just a few counts. The chain uses TRBV5-4 and TRBJ2-5, with D uncertain. Germline V gene lookup returns CDR1 SGHNT and CDR2 YYREEE (reference sequence). V gave up 3 bases and J gave up 4 bases, with 10 bases separating them. The CDR3 sequence is 13 residues long. CDR3 in DNA: TGTGCCAGCAGCTCGCCGGATGGAGAGACCCAGTACTTC. As protein: CASSSPDGETQYF.

This sequence joins TRBV11-2 and TRBJ2-2; 11 nucleotides match TRBD1. The V and J ends lost 1 base and 15 bases, in that order; junction bases with no gene match: 7. Germline V gives CDR1 SGHAT, CDR2 FQNNGV. This CDR3 comprises 14 residues. CDR3 DNA sequence: TGTGCCAGCAGCTTAGTCGGGACAGGGGGAAAGTTGTTTTTT. Translating gives CASSLVGTGGKLFF.

V and J are TRBV7-2 and TRBJ2-7; TRBD2 matches 7 bases. Per germline, CDR1 SGHTA and CDR2 FQGNSA. V lost 2 bases and J lost 1; bases outside the gene matches: 8. CDR3 length equals 16 residues. CDR3 in DNA: TGTGCCAGCAGCTTACATACCGGGACTACGTCCTACGAGCAGTACTTC. Protein product: CASSLHTGTTSYEQYF.

The CDR3 sequence is CASSYSPYREETQYF. The CDR3 coding sequence is TGTGCCAGCAGTTACTCTCCGTACAGGGAAGAGACCCAGTACTTC. This sequence joins TRBV6-5 and TRBJ2-5; tentatively, D is TRBD1 (6 bases). V gave up 0 bases and J gave up 3 bases, with 11 bases separating them. CDR1 MNHEY and CDR2 SVGAGI come from the germline V gene. The CDR3 covers 15 residues.

The chain uses TRBV5-4 and TRBJ1-3, with D tentatively TRBD1 (6 bases). The CDR3 runs to 15 residues. Germline V gives CDR1 SGHNT, CDR2 YYREEE (reference sequence). Trimming left V 3 bases short and J 3 bases short, with 13 bases between. CDR3 residues: CASSSRTAGGNTIYF. The CDR3 nucleotides read TGTGCCAGCAGCTCAAGGACAGCTGGTGGAAACACCATATATTTT.

This clone was picked up a small number of times. The CDR3 spells CASSFDRAVYGYTF. In DNA, the CDR3 is TGTGCCAGCAGCTTCGACAGGGCCGTCTATGGCTACACCTTC. The chain recombines TRBV5-6 with TRBJ1-2; the match to TRBD1 covers 7 bases. Germline CDR1 and CDR2: SGHDT and YYEEEE. V dropped 2 bases and J dropped 4; count of bases not matched to a gene: 5. The CDR3 runs 14 residues.

The chain has TRBV7-2 and TRBJ2-7, with a possible D match to TRBD2 (6 bases). The V gene's germline CDR1 is SGHTA and CDR2 FQGNSA. CDR3 length equals 15 residues. Trimming left V 7 bases short and J 3 bases short, with 19 bases between. The CDR3 nucleotides are TGTGCCAGCACCCCCTTTGGGGGAGGCCTCTACGAGCAGTACTTC. Its protein product is CASTPFGGGLYEQYF.

V is TRBV10-3 and J is TRBJ2-7; 9 nucleotides align to TRBD1. Germline V CDR1 and CDR2: ENHRY, SYGVKD. The CDR3 is made up of 11 amino acids. Trimming took 11 bases from V and 7 from J; bases not matched to a gene: 6. The CDR3 coding sequence is TGTGCCGCCACAGGGGGCTGGGAGCAGTACTTC. It encodes CAATGGWEQYF.

On this clone itself: At the DNA level, this CDR3 is encoded by other sequences in the same sample as well. The V gene is TRBV7-2, the J gene TRBJ2-5; D call uncertain. The length of the CDR3 is 13 residues. Germline CDR1 SGHTA, CDR2 FQGNSA. Between the trimmed V and J ends, which lost 2 bases and 4 bases, there was a span of 8 bases. CDR3: CASSLSVGETQYF. The DNA for the CDR3 is TGTGCCAGCAGCTTATCGGTGGGAGAGACCCAGTACTTC.

The gene calls are TRBV18 and TRBJ2-7, with D possibly being TRBD1 (5 bases). Germline CDR1 KGHSH, CDR2 LQKENI. Trimming removed 5 bases at V and 7 bases at J, with 18 bases between. CDR3 length: 14 amino acids. CDR3 residues: CASSSREPHWEQYF. The CDR3 coding sequence is TGTGCCAGCTCATCCAGGGAACCACATTGGGAGCAGTACTTC.

The chain uses TRBV6-1 and TRBJ2-7, with 9 nucleotides matching TRBD2. The V gene's germline CDR1 is MNHNS and CDR2 SASEGT. V lost 4 bases to trimming and J lost 3 bases; unmatched junction nucleotides: 1. The CDR3 consists of 13 residues. This chain's CDR3 is CASSATSGYEQYF. The CDR3 region has the DNA TGTGCCAGCAGTGCGACTAGCGGCTACGAGCAGTACTTC.

The chain has TRBV18 and TRBJ2-5, with 10 bases fitting TRBD1. CDR1 and CDR2 (germline): KGHSH, LQKENI. This CDR3 region has 14 residues. V trimming: 6 bases; J trimming: 4 bases; junction bases outside the gene matches: 5. The CDR3 nucleotides are TGTGCCAGCTCGGCCGGACAGGGGGTAGAGACCCAGTACTTC. It specifies CASSAGQGVETQYF.

As regards this clone: This same CDR3 is encoded by further DNA sequences in the sample. The V and J genes are TRBV5-1 and TRBJ2-5; no definite D call. There are 13 residues in the CDR3. V lost 0 bases and J 5 bases, leaving 8 bases between the germline ends. Germline V gene lookup returns CDR1 SGHRS and CDR2 YFSETQ. The CDR3, as DNA: TGCGCCAGCAGCTTGGGAGCCGGGGAGACCCAGTACTTC. Amino acid sequence: CASSLGAGETQYF.

This clone appeared a few times. V and J are TRBV2 and TRBJ2-3, with TRBD2 matching over 7 bases. The CDR3 runs to 14 residues. V shed 7 bases and J 4 bases; nucleotides not matched to a gene: 8. The germline V gene has CDR1 SNHLY and CDR2 FYNNEI. The CDR3 region has the DNA TGTGCCAGCAAATATGCGGGAGAGGCAGATACGCAGTATTTT. As protein: CASKYAGEADTQYF.

In the case of this clone: This sample also contains other DNA sequences that code for the same CDR3. CDR3 protein: CSAPFYGYTF. CDR3 DNA sequence: TGCAGTGCTCCATTCTATGGCTACACCTTC. The genes are TRBV20-1 and TRBJ1-2; D gene uncertain. CDR1 DFQATT and CDR2 SNEGSKA come from the germline V gene (reference sequence). The germline V and J ends were trimmed by 5 bases and 4 bases, with 5 bases remaining between them. The CDR3 spans 10 residues.